The clone carrying this T cell receptor beta chain was seen a single time. The data belong to a study of blood T cell repertoires in COVID-19. Across the whole study: In each case, the material was cDNA or gDNA derived from T cells, B-cell-depleted T cells, or PBMCs.

V was trimmed by 5 bases and J by 1 base, leaving 12 bases between them. Germline assignment: CDR1 SGHRS and CDR2 YFSETQ. CDR3 length equals 14 residues. The data were produced by immunoSEQ multiplex PCR, yet TCRdb's version contains in-frame clones alone and is incomplete. This sample has approximately 150,000 clones, with about 90% found just once. Sequences were obtained from peripheral blood. V and J are TRBV5-1 and TRBJ2-5; possible D gene TRBD1, 5 bases. The sequence came from a man between 50 and 59 years old who had recovered from COVID-19. CDR3 loop: CASRSDTFQETQYF. The CDR3 nucleotides read TGCGCCAGCAGGTCGGACACCTTCCAAGAGACCCAGTACTTC.